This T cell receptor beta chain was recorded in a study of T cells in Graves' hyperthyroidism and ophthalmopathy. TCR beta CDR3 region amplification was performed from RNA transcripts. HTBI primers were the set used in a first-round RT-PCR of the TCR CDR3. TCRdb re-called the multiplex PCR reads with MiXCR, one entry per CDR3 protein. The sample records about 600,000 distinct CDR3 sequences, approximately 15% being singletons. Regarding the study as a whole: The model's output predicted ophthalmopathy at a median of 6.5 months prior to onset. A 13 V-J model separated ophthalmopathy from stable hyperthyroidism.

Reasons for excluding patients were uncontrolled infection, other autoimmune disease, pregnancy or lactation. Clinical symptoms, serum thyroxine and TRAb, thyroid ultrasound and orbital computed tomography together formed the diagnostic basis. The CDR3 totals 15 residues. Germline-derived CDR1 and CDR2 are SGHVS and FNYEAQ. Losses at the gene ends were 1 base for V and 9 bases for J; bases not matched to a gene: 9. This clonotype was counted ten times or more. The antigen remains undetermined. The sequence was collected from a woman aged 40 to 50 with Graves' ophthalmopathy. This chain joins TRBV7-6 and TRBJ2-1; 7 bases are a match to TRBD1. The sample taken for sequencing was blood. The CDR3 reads CASSLGGMTGSEQFF. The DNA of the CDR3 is TGTGCCAGCAGCTTAGGGGGAATGACAGGGAGTGAGCAGTTCTTC.